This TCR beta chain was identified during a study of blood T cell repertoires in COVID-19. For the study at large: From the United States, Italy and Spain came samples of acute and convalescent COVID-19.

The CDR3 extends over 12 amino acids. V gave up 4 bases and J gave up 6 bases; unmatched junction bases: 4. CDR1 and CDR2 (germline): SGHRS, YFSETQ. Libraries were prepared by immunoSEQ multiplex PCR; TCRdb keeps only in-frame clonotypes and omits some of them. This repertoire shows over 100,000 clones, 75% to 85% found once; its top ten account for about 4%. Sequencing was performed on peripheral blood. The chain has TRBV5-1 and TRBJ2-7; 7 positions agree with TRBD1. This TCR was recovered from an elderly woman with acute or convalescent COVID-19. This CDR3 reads CASSAPGGEQYF. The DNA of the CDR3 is TGCGCCAGCAGCGCGCCAGGGGGCGAGCAGTACTTC.